This T cell receptor (beta chain) was documented in a study of molecular identifiers for immune sequencing clone quantification. TCRdb reprocessed the PCR reads via MiXCR and lists one record per CDR3 protein. The table has some 65,000 distinct CDR3 sequences, less than 20% seen once. At least ten counts were recorded for this clonotype. Material for sequencing was naive CD8+ T cells from blood, with Jurkat cell RNA spiked in. Subset noted: FACS-sorted CD8+CD4-CCR7+CD45RA+ naive T cells. This sequence was found in a human donor in good health. Some libraries in this study had Jurkat cell RNA spiked in.

The CDR3 spells CASSLAMLFGEQFF. CDR3 in DNA: TGTGCCAGCAGTTTAGCAATGTTATTCGGTGAGCAGTTCTTC. This sequence joins TRBV12-3 or TRBV12-4 and TRBJ2-1; D is unresolved. V lost 0 bases and J lost 9, with 12 bases in between. There are 14 residues in the CDR3.